A selection of T cell receptor beta chains follows, all from one sample in a study of blood T cell repertoires in COVID-19. The table came from immunoSEQ multiplex PCR; TCRdb's copy has only in-frame clones and leaves some out. The sample holds about 440,000 clones, roughly 91% seen once. What was sequenced was PBMCs or T cells enriched from blood (not recorded which). The receptor set was obtained from a young man who had recovered from COVID-19. CDR3s include the opening cysteine and the closing phenylalanine or tryptophan. Each record gives: D gene, V gene, J gene, clone size, CDR3 DNA, CDR3 protein. A D gene is named only where the DNA matches it firmly. Expanded clones get a size class; other rows say once, few or many, or leave the size out.

TRBD1	TRBV19	TRBJ1-4	-	TGTGCCAGTAGTGATCTGGACAGGGGCTATGGTGAAAAACTGTTTTTT	CASSDLDRGYGEKLFF
TRBD1	TRBV7-2	TRBJ2-3	-	TGTGCCAGCACCCCGAACTGGACAGGGGAACTTGATACGCAGTATTTT	CASTPNWTGELDTQYF
-	TRBV7-3	TRBJ1-1	-	TGTGCCAGCAGCTCCGGGACACCGAACACTGAAGCTTTCTTT	CASSSGTPNTEAFF
TRBD1	TRBV28	TRBJ1-6	few	TGTGCCAGCGTGGGATTCAGGGGGGCTTCACCCCTCCACTTT	CASVGFRGASPLHF
-	TRBV7-8	TRBJ1-6	-	TGTGCCAGCAGCTTATTAATGGGCCCTCGCCTCCACTTT	CASSLLMGPRLHF
-	TRBV10-3	TRBJ1-2	-	TGTGCCATCAGTGAAAGGTACAGGAGCTACACCTTC	CAISERYRSYTF
-	TRBV5-4	TRBJ1-6	-	TGTGCCAGCAGCTTACAGGGTGGTAATTCACCCCTCCACTTT	CASSLQGGNSPLHF
-	TRBV28	TRBJ2-1	-	TGTGCCAGCAGCCCCTTGGGCCCGGTTTTGAATGAGCAGTTCTTC	CASSPLGPVLNEQFF
TRBD1	TRBV4-1	TRBJ1-1	many	TGCGCCAGCGGGACAGGCTACACTGAAGCTTTCTTT	CASGTGYTEAFF
-	TRBV7-9	TRBJ1-1	-	TGTGCCAGCAGCGCCCGGACCGGGGACACTGAAGCTTTCTTT	CASSARTGDTEAFF
-	TRBV19	TRBJ2-1	-	TGTGCCAGTAGTACTAGTTATGAGCAGTTCTTC	CASSTSYEQFF
-	TRBV30	TRBJ1-1	-	TGTGCCTCCATATCAGACAGTCTGAACACTGAAGCTTTCTTT	CASISDSLNTEAFF
TRBD1	TRBV5-4	TRBJ1-2	-	TGTGCCAGCAGCCCGGATCACAGGGGTGGCTACACCTTC	CASSPDHRGGYTF